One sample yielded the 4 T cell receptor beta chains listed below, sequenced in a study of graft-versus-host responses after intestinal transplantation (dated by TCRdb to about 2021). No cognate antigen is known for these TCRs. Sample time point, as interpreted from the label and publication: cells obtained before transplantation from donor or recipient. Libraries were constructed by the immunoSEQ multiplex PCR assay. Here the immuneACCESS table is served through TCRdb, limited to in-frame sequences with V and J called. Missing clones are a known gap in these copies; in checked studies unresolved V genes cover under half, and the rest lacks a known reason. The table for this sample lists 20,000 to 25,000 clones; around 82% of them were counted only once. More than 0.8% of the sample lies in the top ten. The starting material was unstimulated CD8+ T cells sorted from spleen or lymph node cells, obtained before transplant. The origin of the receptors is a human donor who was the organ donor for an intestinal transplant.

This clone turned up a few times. The CDR3 DNA sequence: TGTGCCAGCAGCCCCCTGTGGGGGGGCGAACCCTACGAGCAGTACTTC. As protein: CASSPLWGGEPYEQYF. The chain carries TRBV21-1 and TRBJ2-7; the DNA was not compared with TRBD2, the D call given in the table. TRBV21-1 is marked as a pseudogene. This CDR3 contains 16 residues.

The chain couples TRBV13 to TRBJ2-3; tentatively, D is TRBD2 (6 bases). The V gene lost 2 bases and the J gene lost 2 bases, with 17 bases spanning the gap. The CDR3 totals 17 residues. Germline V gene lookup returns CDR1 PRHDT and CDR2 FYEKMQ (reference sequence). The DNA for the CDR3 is TGTGCCAGCAGCTTACCCTCAGCGGGCCCCCTCACAGATACGCAGTATTTT. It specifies CASSLPSAGPLTDTQYF.

DNA of the CDR3: TGTGCCAGCAGCGGCGACAGGGACACTGAAGCTTTCTTT. The encoded protein is CASSGDRDTEAFF. This rearrangement joins TRBV13 to TRBJ1-1, with 7 bases aligning to TRBD1. Trimming removed 5 bases from V and 3 bases from J; junction bases left unmatched: 3. The CDR3 consists of 13 residues. Germline-derived CDR1 and CDR2 are PRHDT and FYEKMQ (reference sequence). Combining the CDR3 with reference TRBV13 and TRBJ1-1 gives the whole variable domain AAGVIQSPRHLIKEKRETATLKCYPIPRHDTVYWYQQGPGQDPQFLISFYEKMQSDKGSIPDRFSAQQFSDYHSELNMSSLELGDSALYFCASSGDRDTEAFFGQGTRLTVV.

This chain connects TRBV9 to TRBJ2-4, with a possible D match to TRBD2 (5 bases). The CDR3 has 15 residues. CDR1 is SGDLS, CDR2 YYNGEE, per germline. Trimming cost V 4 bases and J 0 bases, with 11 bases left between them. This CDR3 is CASSIGRGAKNIQYF. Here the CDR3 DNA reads TGTGCCAGCAGCATCGGACGGGGAGCCAAAAACATTCAGTACTTC. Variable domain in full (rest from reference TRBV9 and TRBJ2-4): DSGVTQTPKHLITATGQRVTLRCSPRSGDLSVYWYQQSLDQGLQFLIQYYNGEERAKGNILERFSAQQFPDLHSELNLSSLELGDSALYFCASSIGRGAKNIQYFGAGTRLSVL.